This passage covers 24 T cell receptor beta chains from one sample sequenced in a study of cytomegalovirus exposure and HLA in healthy donors. Primers for the PCR totalled 60 Vbeta and 13 Jbeta. The data were produced by immunoSEQ multiplex PCR, yet TCRdb's version contains in-frame clones alone and is incomplete. The profile shows 110,000 or so clones, approximately 69% of them singletons. Material for sequencing was PBMCs. Every receptor here comes from a woman aged 40 to 50 in good health and CMV-seropositive.

Only a few counts were recorded for this clone. J is TRBJ1-1 and V is TRBV7-3; no clear D gene. Trimming took 4 bases from V and 11 from J, leaving 23 bases between them. Germline lookup yields CDR1 SGHTA and CDR2 FQGTGA. The length of the CDR3 is 15 residues. The CDR3 nucleotides read TGTGCCAGCAGCTCTCGACCAGATCTGGGCCTGGCGGCTTTCTTT. It yields the protein CASSSRPDLGLAAFF.

V is TRBV6-1 and J is TRBJ2-7; D possibly corresponds to TRBD1 (6 bases). The length of the CDR3 is 14 residues. CDR1 is MNHNS, CDR2 SASEGT, per germline. V was clipped by 7 bases and J by 7 bases, with 20 bases between them. CDR3 sequence: CASNVDQGTEEQYF. CDR3 coding DNA: TGTGCCAGCAACGTTGATCAGGGGACGGAAGAGCAGTACTTC.

This chain joins TRBV4-1 and TRBJ2-3, with 12 bases identical to TRBD2. This CDR3 is built from 16 residues. After removal of 4 bases from V and 6 bases from J, the junction contained 8 bases not matched to a gene. Germline lookup yields CDR1 MGHRA and CDR2 YSYEKL. The CDR3 DNA is TGCGCCAGCAGCCTTGAGACTAGCGGGGGACGTGATACGCAGTATTTT. This translates into CASSLETSGGRDTQYF.

The V and J genes are TRBV5-8 and TRBJ2-3; 8 nucleotides agree with TRBD2. The V and J ends lost 4 bases and 3 bases, in that order; junction bases with no gene match: 4. Germline values: CDR1 SGHTS, CDR2 YDEGEE. This CDR3 has 14 residues. CDR3 sequence reads: CASSQRLATDTQYF. The DNA for the CDR3 is TGTGCCAGCAGCCAAAGACTAGCGACAGATACGCAGTATTTT.

J is TRBJ2-5 and V is TRBV5-6; D is perhaps TRBD2 (7 bases). With 0 bases removed from V and 5 bases from J, the gap between germline ends came to 8 bases. This CDR3 is 13 amino acids long. The germline CDR1 and CDR2 sequences are SGHDT and YYEEEE. The CDR3 coding sequence is TGTGCCAGCAGCTTGGAGGGGGGGGAGACCCAGTACTTC. Its protein product is CASSLEGGETQYF.

This CDR3 is CASSAEHETQYF. CDR3 DNA sequence: TGTGCCAGCAGCGCGGAGCATGAGACCCAGTACTTC. The chain joins TRBV11-2 to TRBJ2-5; no reliable D call. V was cut by 5 bases and J by 5 bases, with 9 bases left in between. Germline CDR1 and CDR2: SGHAT and FQNNGV. The CDR3 runs to 12 residues.

In DNA, the CDR3 is TGTGCCTGGGCGGGACAGGGGAATTCACCCCTCCACTTT. It is translated as CAWAGQGNSPLHF. The chain combines TRBV30 with TRBJ1-6; 10 bases fit TRBD1. This CDR3 spans 13 amino acids. From germline, CDR1 is GTSNPN and CDR2 SVGIG (reference sequence). The V segment lost 5 bases and the J segment 7 bases; nucleotides outside the gene matches: 2.

This chain uses TRBV27 with TRBJ1-6; tentatively, D is TRBD1 (6 bases). Trimming shortened V by 0 bases and J by 13 bases, and 13 bases separated the two germline ends. Germline V gene data show CDR1 as MNHEY and CDR2 as SMNVEV (reference sequence). The CDR3 consists of 14 residues. In DNA, the CDR3 is TGTGCCAGCAGTTTATCGATCGGGGGGGCTCCCCTCCACTTT. It codes for CASSLSIGGAPLHF.

The chain joins TRBV5-6 to TRBJ2-1; possible D gene TRBD1, 6 bases. Per germline, CDR1 SGHDT and CDR2 YYEEEE. CDR3 length: 16 amino acids. V lost 3 bases and J 4 bases, leaving 17 bases between the germline ends. The DNA for the CDR3 is TGTGCCAGCAGCTCCCAGGGGAAGGGGTCTTACAATGAGCAGTTCTTC. Translated: CASSSQGKGSYNEQFF.

The chain employs TRBV2 and TRBJ2-1, with 9 bases aligning to TRBD1. This CDR3 has 19 residues. With V trimmed by 6 bases and J by 3 bases, 18 bases remained unmatched. The germline V gene has CDR1 SNHLY and CDR2 FYNNEI. CDR3: CASSRYPWPGQGDYNEQFF. The CDR3, as DNA: TGTGCCAGCAGCCGATACCCTTGGCCGGGACAGGGCGACTACAATGAGCAGTTCTTC.

The gene calls are TRBV9 and TRBJ2-7; D is possibly TRBD2 (5 bases). The CDR3 consists of 14 residues. V was cut by 0 bases and J by 3 bases, with 10 bases left in between. Germline-derived CDR1 and CDR2 are SGDLS and YYNGEE. The CDR3 here is CASSVGLARYEQYF. The DNA for the CDR3 is TGTGCCAGCAGCGTAGGGCTAGCCCGCTACGAGCAGTACTTC. Supplemented by reference TRBV9 and TRBJ2-7, the full variable domain reads DSGVTQTPKHLITATGQRVTLRCSPRSGDLSVYWYQQSLDQGLQFLIQYYNGEERAKGNILERFSAQQFPDLHSELNLSSLELGDSALYFCASSVGLARYEQYFGPGTRLTVT.

J is TRBJ2-7 and V is TRBV9, with a weak D call TRBD2 (6 bases). Germline assignment: CDR1 SGDLS and CDR2 YYNGEE. V lost 4 bases and J lost 6, with 17 bases in between. The CDR3 sequence is 14 residues long. CDR3 region: CASSPQTRNGEQYF. The CDR3 DNA sequence: TGTGCCAGCAGCCCCCAGACTAGGAACGGCGAGCAGTACTTC.

Points on this clone: The conserved phenylalanine or tryptophan normally closing the CDR3 is absent here, so this likely arose from a read error. The V call is TRBV7-2, the J call TRBJ1-2, with a weak D call TRBD1 (6 bases). Between the trimmed V and J ends, which lost 3 bases and 0 bases, there was a span of 8 bases. The CDR3 consists of 14 residues. From germline, CDR1 is SGHTA and CDR2 FQGNSA. In DNA form, the CDR3 reads TGTGCCAGCAGCTTGGGGACAACTAACTATGGCTACACCCTC. Amino acids: CASSLGTTNYGYTL.

The chain is built from TRBV7-8 and TRBJ2-1; 7 bases agree with TRBD2. This CDR3 spans 12 amino acids. Germline V gene sequence: CDR1 SGHVS, CDR2 FQNEAQ. The CDR3 reads CAAGASYNEQFF. The CDR3 DNA reads TGTGCTGCGGGAGCATCCTACAATGAGCAGTTCTTC.

The chain has TRBV19 and TRBJ2-1; D remains unclear. The germline V gene has CDR1 LNHDA and CDR2 SQIVND (reference sequence). Trimming stripped 7 bases from V and 4 bases from J, with 20 bases between. The CDR3 consists of 16 residues. CDR3 DNA: TGTGCCAGTACCCCCGAAAGGCCTAGTGGTTACAATGAGCAGTTCTTC. Translation: CASTPERPSGYNEQFF.

This sequence joins TRBV6-5 and TRBJ1-1; 7 bases line up with TRBD1. The CDR3 is made up of 12 amino acids. Germline lookup yields CDR1 MNHEY and CDR2 SVGAGI. V lost 4 bases to trimming and J lost 5 bases; unmatched junction nucleotides: 1. CDR3 amino acids: CASSFRGTEAFF. CDR3 bases: TGTGCCAGCAGTTTCAGGGGGACTGAAGCTTTCTTT.

In regard to this clone: Additional DNA sequences in this sample encode the identical CDR3. Here the CDR3 DNA reads TGTGCCAGCAGCTTAGGACTAGCGGGAGTGTATAATGAGCAGTTCTTC. Its protein product is CASSLGLAGVYNEQFF. This chain joins TRBV7-9 and TRBJ2-1; 12 bases map to TRBD2. Germline CDR1 reads SEHNR; CDR2 reads FQNEAQ (reference sequence). V lost 1 base to trimming and J lost 7 bases; unmatched junction nucleotides: 5. The CDR3 spans 16 residues.

In its sample, this clone was seen a few times. The gene calls are TRBV25-1 and TRBJ2-1, with 10 nucleotides matching TRBD1. Losses at the gene ends were 6 bases for V and 5 bases for J; bases not matched to a gene: 7. In germline, CDR1 is MGHDK, CDR2 SYGVNS. This CDR3 region has 15 residues. The CDR3 coding sequence is TGTGCCAGCAGCGTAGCGGGACAGGGGAACAATGAGCAGTTCTTC. This translates into CASSVAGQGNNEQFF. The whole variable domain, remainder taken from reference TRBV25-1 and TRBJ2-1, is EADIYQTPRYLVIGTGKKITLECSQTMGHDKMYWYQQDPGMELHLIHYSYGVNSTEKGDLSSESTVSRIRTEHFPLTLESARPSHTSQYLCASSVAGQGNNEQFFGPGTRLTVL.

The table lists this clone with a few counts. The chain joins TRBV15 to TRBJ2-2; 11 bases agree with TRBD2. CDR3 length: 19 amino acids. The germline V gene has CDR1 LNHNV and CDR2 YYDKDF (reference sequence). V lost 0 bases, J lost 4 bases, and 10 bases stayed unmatched. The CDR3 sequence: CATSRDIKLAGAGTGELFF. In DNA, the CDR3 is TGTGCCACCAGCAGAGATATAAAACTAGCGGGAGCGGGCACCGGGGAGCTGTTTTTT. The whole variable domain, filled in from reference TRBV15 and TRBJ2-2, reads DAMVIQNPRYQVTQFGKPVTLSCSQTLNHNVMYWYQQKSSQAPKLLFHYYDKDFNNEADTPDNFQSRRPNTSFCFLDIRSPGLGDTAMYLCATSRDIKLAGAGTGELFFGEGSRLTVL.

In nucleotides, the CDR3 is TGTGCCAGCAGTCCTGGGTCAGGCTCTGGGGCCAACGTCCTGACTTTC. Its protein product is CASSPGSGSGANVLTF. The V gene is TRBV6-4, the J gene TRBJ2-6; no firm D call. CDR3 size: 16 residues. Germline lookup yields CDR1 MRHNA and CDR2 SNTAGT. V was cut by 5 bases and J by 0 bases, with 11 bases left in between.

The count of this clone is one. The rearrangement links TRBV4-3 to TRBJ2-5, with D perhaps matching TRBD2 (7 bases). The end of the DNA is better explained by TRBJ2-7, so the J call may be wrong. This CDR3 contains 16 residues. In germline, CDR1 is LGHNA, CDR2 YSLEER. The CDR3 DNA reads as TGCGCCAGCAGCCACTACAGAGGGGGGGTGACGGACGAGCAGTACTTC. Residues: CASSHYRGGVTDEQYF.

The rearrangement links TRBV7-3 to TRBJ2-3, with TRBD2 matching over 9 bases. Germline V CDR1 and CDR2: SGHTA, FQGTGA. J gave up 3 bases and V 2 bases, and 6 bases lay outside the gene matches. The CDR3 has 16 residues. CDR3 coding DNA: TGTGCCAGCAGCTTAGCGGGAGGGAAATCTACAGATACGCAGTATTTT. It yields the protein CASSLAGGKSTDTQYF.

This sequence joins TRBV5-1 and TRBJ1-1; 8 positions agree with TRBD1. The length of the CDR3 is 14 residues. CDR1 and CDR2 from the germline V gene are SGHRS and YFSETQ. J lost 9 bases, V lost 3 bases, and 10 bases had no gene match. Here the CDR3 DNA reads TGCGCCAGCAGCTACGGGACAGGAAATCCAAAAGCTTTCTTT. Translated: CASSYGTGNPKAFF.

The CDR3 DNA reads as TGCGCCAGCAGCCACTCGGGCGGGTACTCCTACGAGCAGTACTTC. This gives the protein CASSHSGGYSYEQYF. The rearrangement uses TRBV5-1 and TRBJ2-7; D possibly corresponds to TRBD2 (5 bases). With 4 bases removed from V and 0 bases from J, the gap between germline ends came to 14 bases. Germline V gene lookup returns CDR1 SGHRS and CDR2 YFSETQ. The CDR3 sequence is 15 residues long.